This T cell receptor (beta chain) was observed in a study of vaccination and CD4 T cells after COVID-19 (dated by TCRdb to between 2021 and 2024). Background for the entire study: Six males and four females were included in the convalescent cohort, with two Hispanic individuals, seven Caucasians, two Asians and one multiracial person represented. Each participant got two doses of either the Pfizer-BioNTech BNT162b2 vaccine (n=8) or the Moderna mRNA-1273 vaccine (n=2). Post-COVID blood samples were collected from convalescent patients a median of approximately 93 days after diagnosis, with a range of roughly 35 to 170 days. Post-vaccine blood samples were taken a median of approximately 76 days after the second vaccine dose, with a range of about 13 to 241 days. Overlapping spike peptide pools from SARS-CoV-2 and from the common cold coronaviruses HCoV-NL63, HCoV-OC43 and HCoV-229E were used as culture stimuli. Control cultures used a CEFX viral epitope pool as positive control, an HIV-1 Nef peptide pool as negative control, or no peptide. In ten to eleven COVID-19 convalescent patients and a handful of infection-naive healthy vaccine recipients, the spike-specific CD4+ TCR repertoire before mRNA vaccination was compared with the repertoire after mRNA vaccination. In an earlier paper using these donors, memory CD4+ T cell crossreactivity between SARS-CoV-2 and common cold coronavirus spike proteins was assessed at the TCR clonotype level. Broader findings and caveats from the paper: Relatively few convalescent patients were included in the study, and early timepoints after natural infection were not analyzed. The median number of SARS-CoV-2-reactive clonotypes rose from around 20 after infection to roughly 40 after vaccination, but the change was not significant. Of the vaccine-specific clones found in convalescent patients, nearly all (304 of 307) were mono-reactive for SARS-CoV-2 spike instead of being cross-reactive with common cold coronaviruses. Among convalescent patients, a median roughly 90% of the SARS-CoV-2-reactive clones seen after vaccination appeared only after vaccination, which suggests priming specific to the vaccine.

Counted from cysteine to phenylalanine, this CDR3 has 13 amino acids. CDR3 DNA is the only sequence kept; it has 39 bases, read in frame from the first base. V drops 7 bases and J drops 2 bases, leaving 11 bases in between. From a lookup of the germline V gene, CDR1 and CDR2 are SNHLY and FYNNEI. Details on this clonotype: No cognate antigen has been identified for it. No much larger clone is present one base from it, and per-base qualities are unavailable.

The library relied on PCR. At the Johns Hopkins FTIC core, DNA from the cultured CD4+ T cells underwent TCR sequencing with the Oncomine TCR Beta short-read assay. The QIAamp micro DNA kit was used to extract genomic DNA from the cultured CD4+ T cells. The Oncomine TCR Beta libraries from cultured CD4+ T cells were pooled using unique dual indexes and then sequenced on an Illumina iSeq 100. The paper's data handling went like this. Non-productive sequences were removed, and CDR3s that did not start with C, did not end with F or W, or were shorter than 7 amino acids were discarded. Antigen-specific clonotypes were identified with the MANAFEST web application by comparing peptide-stimulated wells with reference and other culture wells. For a clone to be called positive, the clone needed an FDR below 0.05, an odds ratio above 5, and a productive frequency above 0.1% in at least two of three replicate wells. A clonotype was classed as cross-reactive if the clonotype showed significant expansion both in SARS-CoV-2 spike wells and in at least one common cold coronavirus spike condition. Using R version 3.6.1, CDR3 homology was evaluated through Levenshtein distances (stringdist) along with unrooted phylogenetic trees (ape). TCRdb reworked the public reads: Q25 trimming with fastp, MiXCR clone assembly, productive beta chains retained. Identical CDR3 proteins give one entry, which carries the most common genes and DNA. What appears here as the V and J calls and clone size reflects TCRdb's work, not the paper's. The table for this sample lists over 9,500 distinct CDR3 sequences; about 35% of them were counted only once. Jointly, the top ten make up roughly 8% of the sample.

This specimen's treatment or condition label, per the study, means: approximately 11-day PBMC culture with coronavirus spike peptide pools or control peptides (ViraFEST assay). CD4+ T cells from unexposed donors were collected before the COVID-19 pandemic (2011-2018). The study used the ViraFEST assay, which expanded antigen-specific T cells with peptide pools and then identified expanded clonotypes by TCR sequencing. About 1.8 million PBMCs per well were cultured in IMDM with roughly 5.5% human AB serum and approximately 10 IU/ml IL-2, plus 10 ug/ml peptide pools. On days 3 and 7, half of the culture medium was replaced with fresh IL-2-containing medium. Once the cells had been in culture for approximately 10 days, the EasySep CD4+ T cell isolation kit was used to isolate CD4+ T cells by negative selection. As far as cell numbers permitted, CD4+ T cells from unexposed donors were tested for reactivity against SARS-CoV-2 S and N as well as four spike pools from common cold coronaviruses. Ficoll-Paque Plus gradient centrifugation was used to isolate PBMCs from whole blood, and the isolated PBMCs were then either used fresh or cryopreserved at -140C. Triplicate wells were generally used for each culture condition. Leukapheresis product for the unexposed donors was bought commercially.

The sample consisted of CD4+ T cells from blood, cultured in vitro. The TCR originated in a human donor in good health. The sequence links TRBV2 to TRBJ1-1; tentative D gene TRBD1, with 6 bases matching. The DNA sequence is as follows: TGTGCCAGCACCCTGACAGGAAACACTGAAGCTTTCTTT. Its product reads: CASTLTGNTEAFF.